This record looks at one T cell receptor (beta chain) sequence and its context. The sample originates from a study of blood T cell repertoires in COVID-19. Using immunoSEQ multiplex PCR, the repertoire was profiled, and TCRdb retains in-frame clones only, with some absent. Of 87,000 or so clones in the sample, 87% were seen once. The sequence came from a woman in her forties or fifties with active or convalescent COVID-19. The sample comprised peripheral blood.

CDR3 loop: CATSDPQGRGYTF. The DNA of the CDR3 is TGTGCCACCAGTGATCCACAGGGAAGGGGCTACACCTTC. The gene calls are TRBV24-1 and TRBJ1-2, with D tentatively TRBD1 (6 bases). V lost 3 bases and J lost 8, with 12 bases in between. CDR3 length equals 13 residues. Per germline, CDR1 KGHDR and CDR2 SFDVKD.